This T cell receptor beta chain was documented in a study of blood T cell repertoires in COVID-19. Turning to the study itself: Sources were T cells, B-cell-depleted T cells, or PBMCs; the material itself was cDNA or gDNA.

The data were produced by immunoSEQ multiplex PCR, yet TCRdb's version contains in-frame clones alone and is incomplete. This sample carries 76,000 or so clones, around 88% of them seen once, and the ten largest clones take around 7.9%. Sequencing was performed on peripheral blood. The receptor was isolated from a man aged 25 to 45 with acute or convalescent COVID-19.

The CDR3 coding sequence is TGTGCCAGCAGACCCCTTACAGGAGTTGGCGAAAAACTGTTTTTT. Translating it yields CASRPLTGVGEKLFF. The rearrangement joins TRBV6-5 to TRBJ1-4; TRBD1 might be the D (5 bases). V lost 6 bases and J 8 bases, leaving 19 bases between the germline ends. Germline CDR1 and CDR2: MNHEY and SVGAGI. The CDR3 spans 15 residues.